Listed below are T cell receptor beta chains from one sample, sequenced in a study of T-cell memory formation after mild COVID-19. A single record per CDR3 protein comes from TCRdb applying MiXCR to the 5' RACE reads. Of 90,000 to 120,000 distinct CDR3 sequences detected, approximately 15% appear once; the ten largest clones hold 39%. The sequencing input was PBMCs or a T cell subset sorted from them (not recorded which). The receptor set was obtained from a young man who had mild COVID-19 (a few samples of this study predate the infection). Cell type and time point are not known. The CDR3 runs from the conserved cysteine through the conserved F or W. The order of the fields is J gene, D gene, clone size, V gene, CDR3 DNA, CDR3 protein. The D gene is left open where the match is weak. Size is omitted from some rows. Given values are once, few, many or a class for expanded clones.

J: TRBJ2-5; D: -; size: few; V: TRBV7-2; DNA: TGTGCCAGCAGCCCCTTCCCGGGGGAAGAGACCCAGTACTTC; CDR3: CASSPFPGEETQYF
J: TRBJ1-5; D: TRBD1; size: -; V: TRBV19; DNA: TGTGCCAGTAGTATTCGGACAGGGAGGTTGGATCAGCCCCAGCATTTT; CDR3: CASSIRTGRLDQPQHF
J: TRBJ1-6; D: TRBD1; size: -; V: TRBV15; DNA: TGTGCCACCAGCAGGGACAGGGATAATTCACCCCTCCACTTT; CDR3: CATSRDRDNSPLHF
J: TRBJ2-1; D: TRBD2; size: -; V: TRBV6-2/TRBV6-3; DNA: TGTGCCAGCAGTCCTGATCATAGCGGGGGGGCCCATAATGAGCAGTTCTTC; CDR3: CASSPDHSGGAHNEQFF
J: TRBJ2-1; D: -; size: -; V: TRBV7-8; DNA: TGTGCCAGCAGTCGAGACTCCCGCGAGCAGTTCTTC; CDR3: CASSRDSREQFF
J: TRBJ1-6; D: -; size: -; V: TRBV7-8; DNA: TGTGCCAGCAGCGACGCGGGGGGTTCGGCCTCACCCCTCCACTTT; CDR3: CASSDAGGSASPLHF
J: TRBJ2-5; D: -; size: many; V: TRBV7-6; DNA: TGTGCCAGCACCTTGGACCACCCTAGCCTCCAAGAGACCCAGTACTTC; CDR3: CASTLDHPSLQETQYF
J: TRBJ1-4; D: -; size: -; V: TRBV27; DNA: TGTGCCAGCATCGACCTACAGGGTCGTAGTGAAAAACTGTTTTTT; CDR3: CASIDLQGRSEKLFF
J: TRBJ2-2; D: TRBD1; size: few; V: TRBV4-1; DNA: TGCGCCAGCAGCCCCCGGACAGGGATGAACACCGGGGAGCTGTTTTTT; CDR3: CASSPRTGMNTGELFF
J: TRBJ1-1; D: TRBD1; size: many; V: TRBV19; DNA: TGTGCCAGTATCGGGACAGGGTCTCGAGTATCAGGGGGAGCTTTCTTT; CDR3: CASIGTGSRVSGGAFF
J: TRBJ1-1; D: -; size: few; V: TRBV29-1; DNA: TGCAGCGTGGCCCCCGGGGGGACTGAAGCTTTCTTT; CDR3: CSVAPGGTEAFF
J: TRBJ2-1; D: TRBD1; size: few; V: TRBV4-1; DNA: TGCGCCAGCAGCCAAGTACAGGGGGATGAGCAGTTCTTC; CDR3: CASSQVQGDEQFF
J: TRBJ2-5; D: -; size: -; V: TRBV29-1; DNA: TGCAGCGTGAGAAGTCCGTACCAAGAGACCCAGTACTTC; CDR3: CSVRSPYQETQYF
J: TRBJ1-5; D: -; size: many; V: TRBV24-1; DNA: TGTGCCACCAGTGATCAGCGGGCCCCGGGCAATCAGCCCCAGCATTTT; CDR3: CATSDQRAPGNQPQHF
J: TRBJ2-2; D: TRBD1; size: many; V: TRBV7-3; DNA: TGTGCCAGCAGCTCTGTCCGGACAGGGGATCCCGGGGAGCTGTTTTTT; CDR3: CASSSVRTGDPGELFF
J: TRBJ2-3; D: -; size: many; V: TRBV4-1; DNA: TGCGCCAGCAGCCAAGAAGGCTCCCGCGGTGGGCAGTATTTT; CDR3: CASSQEGSRGGQYF
J: TRBJ2-2; D: -; size: few; V: TRBV19; DNA: TGTGCCAGTAGTATATGGGCCGGACAACGGAACACCGGGGAGCTGTTTTTT; CDR3: CASSIWAGQRNTGELFF